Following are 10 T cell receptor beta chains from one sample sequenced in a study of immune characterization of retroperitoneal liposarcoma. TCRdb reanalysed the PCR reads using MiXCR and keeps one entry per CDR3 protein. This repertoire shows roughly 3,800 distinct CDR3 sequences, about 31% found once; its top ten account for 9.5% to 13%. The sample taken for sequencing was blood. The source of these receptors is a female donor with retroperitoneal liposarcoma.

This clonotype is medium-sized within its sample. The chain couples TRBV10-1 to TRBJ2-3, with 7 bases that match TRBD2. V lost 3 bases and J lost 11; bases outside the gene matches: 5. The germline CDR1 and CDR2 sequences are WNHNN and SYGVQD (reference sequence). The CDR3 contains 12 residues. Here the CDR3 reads CASSDGGVVQYF. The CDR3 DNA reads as TGCGCCAGCAGTGATGGGGGGGTTGTGCAGTATTTT.

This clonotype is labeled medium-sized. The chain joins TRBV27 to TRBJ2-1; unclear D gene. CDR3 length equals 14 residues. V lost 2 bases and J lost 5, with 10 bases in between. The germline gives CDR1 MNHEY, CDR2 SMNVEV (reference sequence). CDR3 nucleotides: TGTGCCAGCAGTTTAATACGCCAGCACAATGAGCAGTTCTTC. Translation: CASSLIRQHNEQFF.

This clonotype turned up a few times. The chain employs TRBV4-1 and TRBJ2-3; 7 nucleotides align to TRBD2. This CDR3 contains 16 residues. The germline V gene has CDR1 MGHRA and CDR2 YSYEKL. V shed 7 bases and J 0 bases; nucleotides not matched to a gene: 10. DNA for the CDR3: TGCGCCAGCATGGGGCGGGGGTTTTCTAGCACAGATACGCAGTATTTT. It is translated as CASMGRGFSSTDTQYF.

The CDR3 DNA is TGTGCCAGCTTCGCACCCGCCGGCAGTGAGCAGTACTTC. Its protein is CASFAPAGSEQYF. J is TRBJ2-3 and V is TRBV6-1; D gene ambiguous. The end of the DNA aligns better with TRBJ2-7, so the J call may be wrong. This CDR3 has 13 residues. Germline V lookup: CDR1 MNHNS, CDR2 SASEGT.

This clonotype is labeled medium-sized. In DNA, the CDR3 is TGCGCCAGCTGCCCTAGACTGGCCGGGACAGATACGCAGTATTTT. The encoded protein is CASCPRLAGTDTQYF. This rearrangement joins TRBV10-2 to TRBJ2-3; D remains ambiguous. The CDR3 covers 15 residues. Trimming shortened V by 8 bases and J by 3 bases, and 18 bases separated the two germline ends. Per germline, CDR1 WSHSY and CDR2 SAAADI.

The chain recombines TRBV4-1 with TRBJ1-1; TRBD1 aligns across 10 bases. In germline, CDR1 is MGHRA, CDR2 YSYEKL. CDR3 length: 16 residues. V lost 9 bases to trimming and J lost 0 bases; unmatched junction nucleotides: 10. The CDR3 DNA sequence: TGCGCCAGTTTGAGCCCCGGGACAGGGGTGAACACTGAAGCTTTCTTT. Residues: CASLSPGTGVNTEAFF.

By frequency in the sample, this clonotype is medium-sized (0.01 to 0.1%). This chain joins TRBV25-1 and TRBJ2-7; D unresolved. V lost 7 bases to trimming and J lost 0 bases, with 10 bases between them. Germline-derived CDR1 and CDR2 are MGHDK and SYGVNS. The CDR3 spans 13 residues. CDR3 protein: CASMDGSSYEQYF. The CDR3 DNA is TGTGCCAGCATGGACGGTAGCTCCTACGAGCAGTACTTC.

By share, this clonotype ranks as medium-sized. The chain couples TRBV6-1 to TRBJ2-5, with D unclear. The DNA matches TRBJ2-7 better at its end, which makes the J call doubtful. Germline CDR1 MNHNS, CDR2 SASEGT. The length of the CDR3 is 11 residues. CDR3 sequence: CASSGSYEQYF. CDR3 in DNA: TGTGCCAGTTCTGGGTCCTACGAGCAGTACTTC.

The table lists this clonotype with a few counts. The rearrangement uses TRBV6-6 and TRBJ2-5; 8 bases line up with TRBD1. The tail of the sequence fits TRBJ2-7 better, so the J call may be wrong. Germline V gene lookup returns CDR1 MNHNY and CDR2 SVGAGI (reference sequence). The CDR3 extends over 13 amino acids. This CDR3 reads CAIRRDRSYEQYF. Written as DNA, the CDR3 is TGTGCAATTCGGCGGGACAGGTCCTACGAGCAGTACTTC.

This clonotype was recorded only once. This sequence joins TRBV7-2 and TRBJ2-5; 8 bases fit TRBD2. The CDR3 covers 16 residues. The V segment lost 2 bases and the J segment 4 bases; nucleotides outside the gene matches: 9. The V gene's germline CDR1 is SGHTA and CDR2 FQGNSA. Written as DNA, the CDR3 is TGTGCCAGCAGCTTACTAGAGCGGGAGAATCGAGAGACCCAGTACTTC. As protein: CASSLLERENRETQYF.